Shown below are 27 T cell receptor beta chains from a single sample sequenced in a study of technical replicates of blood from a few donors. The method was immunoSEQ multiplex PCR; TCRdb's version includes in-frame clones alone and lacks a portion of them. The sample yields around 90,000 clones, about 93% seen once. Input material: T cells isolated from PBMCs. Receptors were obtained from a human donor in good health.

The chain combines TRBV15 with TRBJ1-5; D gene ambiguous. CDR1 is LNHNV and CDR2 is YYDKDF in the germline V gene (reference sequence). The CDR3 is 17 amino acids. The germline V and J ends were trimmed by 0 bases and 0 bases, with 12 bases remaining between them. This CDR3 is CATSRENVVYSNQPQHF. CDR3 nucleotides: TGTGCCACCAGCAGAGAGAACGTCGTCTATAGCAATCAGCCCCAGCATTTT.

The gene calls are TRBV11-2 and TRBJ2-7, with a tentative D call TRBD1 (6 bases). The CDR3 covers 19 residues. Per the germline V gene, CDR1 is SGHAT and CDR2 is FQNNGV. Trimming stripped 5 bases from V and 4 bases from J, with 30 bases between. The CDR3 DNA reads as TGTGCCAGCAGCCCTATTCGATCCGGTACGGGACACACTAGATACGAGCAGTACTTC. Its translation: CASSPIRSGTGHTRYEQYF.

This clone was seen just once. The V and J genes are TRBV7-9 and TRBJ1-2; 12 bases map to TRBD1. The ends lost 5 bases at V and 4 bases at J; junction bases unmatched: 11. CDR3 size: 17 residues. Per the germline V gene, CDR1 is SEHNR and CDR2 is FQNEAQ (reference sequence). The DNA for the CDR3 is TGTGCCAGCAGCCTCCGGGACAGGGGGCGCGGGAGCTATGGCTACACCTTC. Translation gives CASSLRDRGRGSYGYTF.

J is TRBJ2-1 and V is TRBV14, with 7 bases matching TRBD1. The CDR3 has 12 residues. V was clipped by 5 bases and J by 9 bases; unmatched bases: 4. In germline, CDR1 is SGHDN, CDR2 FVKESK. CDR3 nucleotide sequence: TGTGCCAGCAGCAAAGGGGGCGGTGAGCAGTTCTTC. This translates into CASSKGGGEQFF.

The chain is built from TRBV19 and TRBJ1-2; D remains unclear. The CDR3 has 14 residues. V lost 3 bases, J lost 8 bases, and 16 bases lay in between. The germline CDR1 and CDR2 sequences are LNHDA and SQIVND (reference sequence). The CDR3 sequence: CASSILTGMRGYTF. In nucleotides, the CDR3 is TGTGCCAGTAGTATTCTGACCGGGATGCGAGGCTACACCTTC.

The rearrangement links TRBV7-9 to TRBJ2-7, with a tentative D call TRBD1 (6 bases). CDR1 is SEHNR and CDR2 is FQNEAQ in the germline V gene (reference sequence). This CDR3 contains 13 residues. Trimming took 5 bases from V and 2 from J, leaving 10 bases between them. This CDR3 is CASSHRETYEQYF. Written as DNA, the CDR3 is TGTGCCAGCAGCCACAGGGAAACCTACGAGCAGTACTTC. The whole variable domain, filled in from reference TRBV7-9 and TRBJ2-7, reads DTGVSQNPRHKITKRGQNVTFRCDPISEHNRLYWYRQTLGQGPEFLTYFQNEAQLEKSRLLSDRFSAERPKGSFSTLEIQRTEQGDSAMYLCASSHRETYEQYFGPGTRLTVT.

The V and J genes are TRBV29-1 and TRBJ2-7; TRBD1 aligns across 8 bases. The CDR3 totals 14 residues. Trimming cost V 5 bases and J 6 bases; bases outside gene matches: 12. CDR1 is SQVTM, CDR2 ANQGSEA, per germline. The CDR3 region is CSVRPAGGYGEQYF. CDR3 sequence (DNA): TGCAGCGTTAGGCCAGCAGGGGGCTACGGCGAGCAGTACTTC.

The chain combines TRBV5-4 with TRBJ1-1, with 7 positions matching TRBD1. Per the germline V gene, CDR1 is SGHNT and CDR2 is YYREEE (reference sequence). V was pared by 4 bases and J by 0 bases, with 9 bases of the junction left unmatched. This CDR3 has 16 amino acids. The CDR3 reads CASSLAPGQMNTEAFF. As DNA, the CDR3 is TGTGCCAGCAGCCTCGCCCCGGGACAGATGAACACTGAAGCTTTCTTT. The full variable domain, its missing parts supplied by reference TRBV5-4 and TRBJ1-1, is ETGVTQSPTHLIKTRGQQVTLRCSSQSGHNTVSWYQQALGQGPQFIFQYYREEENGRGNFPPRFSGLQFPNYSSELNVNALELDDSALYLCASSLAPGQMNTEAFFGQGTRLTVV.

CDR3: CASSQQGGTDTQYF. The CDR3, as DNA: TGTGCCAGCAGTCAACAGGGGGGAACAGATACGCAGTATTTT. The chain recombines TRBV2 with TRBJ2-3, with 8 bases that match TRBD1. CDR1 is SNHLY, CDR2 FYNNEI, per germline. The junction had 4 bases not matched to a gene; V was cut back by 5 bases and J by 3 bases. The CDR3 runs to 14 residues. Full variable domain (missing parts from reference TRBV2 and TRBJ2-3): EPEVTQTPSHQVTQMGQEVILRCVPISNHLYFYWYRQILGQKVEFLVSFYNNEISEKSEIFDDQFSVERPDGSNFTLKIRSTKLEDSAMYFCASSQQGGTDTQYFGPGTRLTVL.

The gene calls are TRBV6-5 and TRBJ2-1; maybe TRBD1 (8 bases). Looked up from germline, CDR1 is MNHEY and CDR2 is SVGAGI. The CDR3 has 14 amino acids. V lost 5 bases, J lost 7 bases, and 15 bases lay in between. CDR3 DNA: TGTGCCAGCAGTCAAGGACAGGGAGGGAATGAGCAGTTCTTC. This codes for CASSQGQGGNEQFF.

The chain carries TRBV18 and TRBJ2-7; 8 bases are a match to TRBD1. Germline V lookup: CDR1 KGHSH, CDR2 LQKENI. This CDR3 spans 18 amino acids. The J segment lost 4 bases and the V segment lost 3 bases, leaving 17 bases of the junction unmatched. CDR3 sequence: CASSPTGQVPQFWYEQYF. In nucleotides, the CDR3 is TGTGCCAGCTCACCCACGGGACAGGTGCCACAATTTTGGTACGAGCAGTACTTC.

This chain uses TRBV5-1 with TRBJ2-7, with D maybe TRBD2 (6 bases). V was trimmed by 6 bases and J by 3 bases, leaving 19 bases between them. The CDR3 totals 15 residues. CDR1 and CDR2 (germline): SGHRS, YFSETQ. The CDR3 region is CASMQDAGSIYEQYF. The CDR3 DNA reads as TGCGCCAGCATGCAAGACGCGGGGAGCATCTACGAGCAGTACTTC.

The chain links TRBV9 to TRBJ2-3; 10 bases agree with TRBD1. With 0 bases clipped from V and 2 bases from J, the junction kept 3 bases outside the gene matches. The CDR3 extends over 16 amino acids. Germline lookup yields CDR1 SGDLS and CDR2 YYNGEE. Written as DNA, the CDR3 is TGTGCCAGCAGCGTAGGGGGACAGGGGTTCACAGATACGCAGTATTTT. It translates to CASSVGGQGFTDTQYF.

The CDR3 nucleotides are TGTGCCAGCAGCGCACAGGAACCTGGGGCCAACGTCCTGACTTTC. It yields the protein CASSAQEPGANVLTF. This sequence joins TRBV9 and TRBJ2-6; maybe TRBD1 (5 bases). V was clipped by 3 bases and J by 2 bases, with 9 bases between them. CDR3 size: 15 residues. Germline loops: CDR1 SGDLS, CDR2 YYNGEE.

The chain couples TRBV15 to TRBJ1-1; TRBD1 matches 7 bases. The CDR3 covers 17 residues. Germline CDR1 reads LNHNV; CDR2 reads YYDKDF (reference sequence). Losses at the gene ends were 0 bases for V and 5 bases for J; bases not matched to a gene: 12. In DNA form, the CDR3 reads TGTGCCACCAGCAGAGAACGTCAGGACAGGTCTTGGACTGAAGCTTTCTTT. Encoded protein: CATSRERQDRSWTEAFF.

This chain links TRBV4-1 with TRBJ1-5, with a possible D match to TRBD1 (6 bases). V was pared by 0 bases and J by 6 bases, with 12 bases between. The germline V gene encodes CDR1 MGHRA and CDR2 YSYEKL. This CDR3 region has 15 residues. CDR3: CASSQEQGQGQPQHF. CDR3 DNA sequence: TGCGCCAGCAGCCAAGAACAGGGTCAGGGTCAGCCCCAGCATTTT.

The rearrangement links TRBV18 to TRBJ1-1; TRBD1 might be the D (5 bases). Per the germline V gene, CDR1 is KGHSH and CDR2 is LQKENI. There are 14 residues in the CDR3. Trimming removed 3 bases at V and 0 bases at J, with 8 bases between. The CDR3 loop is CASSPGQLNTEAFF. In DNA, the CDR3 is TGTGCCAGCTCACCCGGACAACTGAACACTGAAGCTTTCTTT.

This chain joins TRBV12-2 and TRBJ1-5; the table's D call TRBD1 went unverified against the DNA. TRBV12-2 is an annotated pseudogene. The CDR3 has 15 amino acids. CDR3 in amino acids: CASRLVGQGHQPQHF. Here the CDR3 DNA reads TGTGCAAGTCGCTTAGTCGGACAGGGCCATCAGCCCCAGCATTTT.

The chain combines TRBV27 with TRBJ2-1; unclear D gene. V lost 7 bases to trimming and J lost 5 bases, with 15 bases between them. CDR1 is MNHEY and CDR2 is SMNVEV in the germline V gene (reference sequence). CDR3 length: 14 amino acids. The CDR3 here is CASTLGTANNEQFF. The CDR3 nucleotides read TGTGCCAGCACGCTCGGTACAGCTAACAATGAGCAGTTCTTC.

The CDR3 is CASSLGPGQGAGGYTF. CDR3 sequence (DNA): TGTGCCAGCAGCTTAGGCCCGGGACAGGGGGCTGGGGGCTACACCTTC. The chain recombines TRBV7-2 with TRBJ1-2; TRBD1 agrees at 12 bases. CDR1 is SGHTA and CDR2 is FQGNSA in the germline V gene. Germline trimming cut 1 base from V and 8 bases from J; bases unmatched to any gene: 8. This CDR3 is 16 amino acids long.

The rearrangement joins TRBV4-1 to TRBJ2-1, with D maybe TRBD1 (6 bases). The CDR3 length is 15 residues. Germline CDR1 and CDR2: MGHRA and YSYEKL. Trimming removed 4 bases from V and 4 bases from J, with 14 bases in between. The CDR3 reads CASSPRQGSYNEQFF. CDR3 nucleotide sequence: TGCGCCAGCAGCCCCCGCCAGGGGAGTTACAATGAGCAGTTCTTC.

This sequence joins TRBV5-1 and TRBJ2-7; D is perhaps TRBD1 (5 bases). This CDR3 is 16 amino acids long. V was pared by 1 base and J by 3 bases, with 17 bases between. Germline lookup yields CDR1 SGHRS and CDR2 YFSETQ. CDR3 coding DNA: TGCGCCAGCAGCTTGCTCCGTCCACTGGGGCTCTACGAGCAGTACTTC. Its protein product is CASSLLRPLGLYEQYF.

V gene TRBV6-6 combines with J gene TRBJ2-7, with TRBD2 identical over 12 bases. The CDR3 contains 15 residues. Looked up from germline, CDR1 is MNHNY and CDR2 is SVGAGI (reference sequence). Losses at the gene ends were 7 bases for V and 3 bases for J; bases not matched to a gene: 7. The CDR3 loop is CASNPRGLAGYEQYF. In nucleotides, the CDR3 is TGTGCCAGCAATCCTAGGGGACTAGCGGGCTACGAGCAGTACTTC.

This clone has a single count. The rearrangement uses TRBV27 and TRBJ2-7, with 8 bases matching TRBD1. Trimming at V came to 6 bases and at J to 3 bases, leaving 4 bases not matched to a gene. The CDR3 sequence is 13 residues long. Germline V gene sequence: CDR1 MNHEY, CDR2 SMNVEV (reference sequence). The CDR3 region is CASRPDRGYEQYF. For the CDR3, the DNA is TGTGCCAGCAGACCCGACAGGGGCTACGAGCAGTACTTC.

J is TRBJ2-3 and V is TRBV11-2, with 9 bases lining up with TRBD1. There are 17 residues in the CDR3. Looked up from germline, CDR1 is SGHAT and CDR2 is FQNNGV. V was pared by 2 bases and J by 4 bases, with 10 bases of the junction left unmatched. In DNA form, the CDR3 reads TGTGCCAGCAGCTTAAACCCGGGGACAGGGAGTCCAGATACGCAGTATTTT. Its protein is CASSLNPGTGSPDTQYF. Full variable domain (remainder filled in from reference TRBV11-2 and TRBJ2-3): EAGVAQSPRYKIIEKRQSVAFWCNPISGHATLYWYQQILGQGPKLLIQFQNNGVVDDSQLPKDRFSAERLKGVDSTLKIQPAKLEDSAVYLCASSLNPGTGSPDTQYFGPGTRLTVL.

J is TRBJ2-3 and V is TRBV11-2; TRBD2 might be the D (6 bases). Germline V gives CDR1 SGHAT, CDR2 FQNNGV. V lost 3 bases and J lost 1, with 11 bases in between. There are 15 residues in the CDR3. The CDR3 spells CASSLGDSRTDTQYF. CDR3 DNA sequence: TGTGCCAGCAGCTTGGGGGACTCTCGCACAGATACGCAGTATTTT.

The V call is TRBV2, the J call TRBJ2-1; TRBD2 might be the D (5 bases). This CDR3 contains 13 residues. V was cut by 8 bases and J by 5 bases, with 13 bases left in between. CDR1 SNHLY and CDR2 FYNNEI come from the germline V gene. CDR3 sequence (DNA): TGTGCCAGCTCAATGCGGGTAGACAATGAGCAGTTCTTC. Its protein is CASSMRVDNEQFF. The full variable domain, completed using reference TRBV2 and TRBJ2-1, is EPEVTQTPSHQVTQMGQEVILRCVPISNHLYFYWYRQILGQKVEFLVSFYNNEISEKSEIFDDQFSVERPDGSNFTLKIRSTKLEDSAMYFCASSMRVDNEQFFGPGTRLTVL.